This T cell receptor (beta chain) was identified in a study of CD8 T cells in ankylosing spondylitis. Study conclusions and caveats: A TCR beta motif of several highly homologous variants seemed to mark ankylosing spondylitis blood.

This clonotype occurred a few times. Its antigen remains unidentified. The CDR3 loop spans 15 amino acids. V dropped 6 bases and J dropped 2; count of bases not matched to a gene: 7. The V gene's germline CDR1 is ENHRY and CDR2 SYGVKD. One entry per CDR3 protein, called by TCRdb with MiXCR from the 5' RACE reads. The sample has about 340,000 distinct CDR3 sequences; 8% are singletons. The chain recombines TRBV10-3 with TRBJ1-5; 7 bases map to TRBD1. Sequencing input: blood, either unsorted or a sorted T cell fraction (not recorded which). This clonotype was obtained from a male donor with ankylosing spondylitis. The CDR3 nucleotides read TGTGCCATCAGAGACGACAGGGTAGGCAATCAGCCCCAGCATTTT. Protein sequence: CAIRDDRVGNQPQHF.